This is a list of T cell receptor beta chains from one sample in a study of T cells after somatic rescue of genetic block. Some clones are missing from TCRdb's copy, which holds only in-frame ones; the method was immunoSEQ multiplex PCR. The sample records approximately 10,000 clones, around 71% being singletons. The sequenced sample consisted of peripheral blood mononuclear cells (PBMCs). The receptors come from a boy younger than 18. Each CDR3 is given with its conserved first and last residue. A D gene is named only where the DNA matches it firmly. Part of the rows lack a size; the others show once, few, many or a class for expanded clones.

d_call,v_call,cdr3_length,j_call,clone_size,cdr3_nt,cdr3_aa
NA,TRBV11-2,14,TRBJ1-6,NA,TGTGCCAGCAGCTTAATCAGGGATAATTCACCCCTCCACTTT,CASSLIRDNSPLHF
TRBD1,TRBV5-1,15,TRBJ1-2,NA,TGCGCCAGCAGCTTGGAGACGGGACAGGTATATGGCTACACCTTC,CASSLETGQVYGYTF
TRBD1,TRBV2,15,TRBJ1-2,NA,TGTGCCAGCCGAACTTTGGACAGGGGGAACTATGGCTACACCTTC,CASRTLDRGNYGYTF
TRBD2,TRBV5-5,18,TRBJ2-7,NA,TGTGCCAGCAGCCAGGCGGCGGGAGGTCGTCTTTTTTTCTACGAGCAGTACTTC,CASSQAAGGRLFFYEQYF
NA,TRBV29-1,13,TRBJ2-2,NA,TGCAGCGTTGCCCAGGGATACACCGGGGAGCTGTTTTTT,CSVAQGYTGELFF
NA,TRBV28,15,TRBJ2-1,NA,TGTGCCAGCAGTTTATGGGCAGGGGGGGACAATGAGCAGTTCTTC,CASSLWAGGDNEQFF
TRBD1,TRBV27,15,TRBJ1-1,NA,TGTGCCAGCAGTTCTGGACAGGGGGTTTACACTGAAGCTTTCTTT,CASSSGQGVYTEAFF
TRBD2,TRBV6-1,15,TRBJ2-1,NA,TGTGCCAGCAGTGACGGGACTAGCGGGAGCTATGAGCAGTTCTTC,CASSDGTSGSYEQFF
NA,TRBV18,15,TRBJ2-2,NA,TGTGCCAGCTCACCAGGCGCAGGGGCCACCGGGGAGCTGTTTTTT,CASSPGAGATGELFF
NA,TRBV5-1,13,TRBJ2-7,NA,TGCGCCAGCAGCTTGTATGGGAGAGCGGAGCAGTACTTC,CASSLYGRAEQYF
NA,TRBV28,15,TRBJ2-7,few,TGTGCCAGCAGTCCCGAGGGGATGGGCTCCTACGAGCAGTACTTC,CASSPEGMGSYEQYF
TRBD1,TRBV10-3,11,TRBJ1-2,NA,TGTGCCACTTCGACAGGGGGCGGCTACACCTTC,CATSTGGGYTF
NA,TRBV19,14,TRBJ1-1,few,TGTGCCAGTACCACTAATGGGGGAATCACTGAAGCTTTCTTT,CASTTNGGITEAFF
NA,TRBV29-1,10,TRBJ1-1,few,TGCAGCGTTGAAGGAGGAAAGGCTTTCTTT,CSVEGGKAFF
NA,TRBV23-1,18,TRBJ1-1,few,TGCGCCAGCAGTCAACCTGTGACAGGCGATAACATGAACACTGAAGCTTTCTTT,CASSQPVTGDNMNTEAFF
TRBD1,TRBV18,17,TRBJ1-2,once,TGTGCCAGCTCACCGGACAGGGGGCGAAGTTTTAACTATGGCTACACCTTC,CASSPDRGRSFNYGYTF
TRBD1,TRBV7-9,14,TRBJ2-7,NA,TGTGCCAGCAGCTTGACAGGGAATAACTACGAGCAGTACTTC,CASSLTGNNYEQYF
NA,TRBV6-1,13,TRBJ2-7,NA,TGTGCCAGCAGTGAGGGACTCTCCTACGAGCAGTACTTC,CASSEGLSYEQYF
NA,TRBV6-6,14,TRBJ2-6,NA,TGTGCCAGCAGCGAACGATCTGGGGCCAACGTCCTGACTTTC,CASSERSGANVLTF
NA,TRBV28,14,TRBJ2-7,NA,TGTGCCAGCAGTTTAAGGGGTTGGTCCTACGAGCAGTACTTC,CASSLRGWSYEQYF
NA,TRBV7-9,14,TRBJ1-1,NA,TGTGCCAGCAACACTGTGACAACGAACACTGAAGCTTTCTTT,CASNTVTTNTEAFF
TRBD1,TRBV11-3,12,TRBJ2-7,NA,TGTGCCAGCAGCTTGGACAGGGGCGAGCAGTACTTC,CASSLDRGEQYF
NA,TRBV7-7,18,TRBJ2-3,NA,TGTGCCAGCAGCTTCCCACCCCCCAGGGAAAGGAAACAAAATACGCAGTATTTT,CASSFPPPRERKQNTQYF
TRBD1,TRBV19,14,TRBJ1-1,NA,TGTGCCAGTAGGACAGGGACATTGAACACTGAAGCTTTCTTT,CASRTGTLNTEAFF
TRBD1,TRBV2,15,TRBJ2-5,NA,TGTGCCAGCACCTTCGGGACAGGGGGGATTGAGACCCAGTACTTC,CASTFGTGGIETQYF
NA,TRBV7-6,15,TRBJ1-3,NA,TGTGCCAGCAGCTCCCTTGGGACATCTGGAAACACCATATATTTT,CASSSLGTSGNTIYF
NA,TRBV6-5,13,TRBJ2-3,NA,TGTGCCAGCAGTTACAGAGAGGGAGATACGCAGTATTTT,CASSYREGDTQYF
TRBD2,TRBV27,17,TRBJ2-1,NA,TGTGCCAGCAGTTTAAGGGAAGGGACTAGTATAAGTAATGAGCAGTTCTTC,CASSLREGTSISNEQFF